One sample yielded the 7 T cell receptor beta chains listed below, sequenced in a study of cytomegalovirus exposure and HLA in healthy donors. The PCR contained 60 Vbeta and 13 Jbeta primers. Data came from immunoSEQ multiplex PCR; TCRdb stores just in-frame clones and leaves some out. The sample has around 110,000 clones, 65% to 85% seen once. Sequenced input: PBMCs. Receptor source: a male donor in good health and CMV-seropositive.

CDR3 amino acids: CSVSGSMNTGELFF. The CDR3 DNA sequence: TGCAGCGTCTCCGGGAGCATGAACACCGGGGAGCTGTTTTTT. The chain carries TRBV29-1 and TRBJ2-2, with a possible D match to TRBD2 (6 bases). V was cut by 6 bases and J by 1 base, with 12 bases left in between. From germline, CDR1 is SQVTM and CDR2 ANQGSEA. The CDR3 consists of 14 residues.

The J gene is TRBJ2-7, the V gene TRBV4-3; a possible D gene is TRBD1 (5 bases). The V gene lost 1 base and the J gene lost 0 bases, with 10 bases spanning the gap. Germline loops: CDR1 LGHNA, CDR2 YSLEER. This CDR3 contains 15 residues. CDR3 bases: TGCGCCAGCAGCCAAGTCTTAGGGGCCTCCTACGAGCAGTACTTC. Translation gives CASSQVLGASYEQYF.

CDR3 bases: TGTGCCAGCAGCGTAGTCAGCGGGAGTCACTATGAGCAGTTCTTC. Encoded protein: CASSVVSGSHYEQFF. The gene calls are TRBV9 and TRBJ2-1; 8 bases map to TRBD2. CDR1 and CDR2 (germline): SGDLS, YYNGEE. V lost 0 bases, J lost 8 bases, and 7 bases stayed unmatched. The CDR3 runs 15 residues.

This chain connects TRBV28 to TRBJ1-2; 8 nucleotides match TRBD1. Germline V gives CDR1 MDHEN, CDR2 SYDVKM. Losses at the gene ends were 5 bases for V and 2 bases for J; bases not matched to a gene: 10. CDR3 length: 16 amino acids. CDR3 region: CASSLLGTGLNYGYTF. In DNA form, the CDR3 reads TGTGCCAGCAGTCTCCTTGGGACAGGACTCAACTATGGCTACACCTTC.

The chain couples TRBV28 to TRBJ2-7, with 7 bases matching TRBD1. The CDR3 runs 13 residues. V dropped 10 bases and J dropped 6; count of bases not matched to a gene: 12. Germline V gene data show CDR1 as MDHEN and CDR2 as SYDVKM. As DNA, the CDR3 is TGTGCCATCAGGAGACAGGGTCGGTCCGAGCAGTACTTC. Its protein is CAIRRQGRSEQYF.

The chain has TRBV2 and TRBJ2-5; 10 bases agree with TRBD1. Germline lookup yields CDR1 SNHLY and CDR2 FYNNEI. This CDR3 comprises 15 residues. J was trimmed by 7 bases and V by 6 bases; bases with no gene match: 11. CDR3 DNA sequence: TGTGCCAGCAGCGGGACAGGGGAAGGTACGGGGACCCAGTACTTC. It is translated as CASSGTGEGTGTQYF. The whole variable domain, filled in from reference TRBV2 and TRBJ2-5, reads EPEVTQTPSHQVTQMGQEVILRCVPISNHLYFYWYRQILGQKVEFLVSFYNNEISEKSEIFDDQFSVERPDGSNFTLKIRSTKLEDSAMYFCASSGTGEGTGTQYFGPGTRLLVL.

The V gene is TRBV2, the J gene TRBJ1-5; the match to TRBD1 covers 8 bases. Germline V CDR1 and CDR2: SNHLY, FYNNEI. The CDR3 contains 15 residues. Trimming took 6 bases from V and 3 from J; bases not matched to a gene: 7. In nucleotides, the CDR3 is TGTGCCAGCAGAAGGACAGGGATACACAATCAGCCCCAGCATTTT. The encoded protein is CASRRTGIHNQPQHF.